This T cell receptor (beta chain) was recorded in a study of beta chain features in type 1 diabetes. The study's findings and limits: All four CD4+ subsets of Type 1 diabetes patients contained TCRB CDR3s that were moderately but significantly shorter.

V dropped 4 bases and J dropped 2 bases, with 12 bases sitting between them. This CDR3 has 14 amino acids. Germline-derived CDR1 and CDR2 are SGHTA and FQGNSA. Comments on this clone: The antigen is not known.

The isolated RNA, all of it, was reverse transcribed, so expressed TCRB transcripts were what got sequenced. Generated by immunoSEQ multiplex PCR, the TCRdb table keeps only in-frame clones and is missing some. The sample includes hundreds of thousands of clones, about 15% of them seen just once. This receptor was taken from a young man with type 1 diabetes. The sample was naive CD4+ T cells from blood. The chain uses TRBV7-2 and TRBJ2-7, with D tentatively TRBD2 (6 bases). CDR3 loop: CASSSLGRTYEQYF. For the CDR3, the DNA is TGTGCCAGCAGCTCATTAGGGAGGACCTACGAGCAGTACTTC.